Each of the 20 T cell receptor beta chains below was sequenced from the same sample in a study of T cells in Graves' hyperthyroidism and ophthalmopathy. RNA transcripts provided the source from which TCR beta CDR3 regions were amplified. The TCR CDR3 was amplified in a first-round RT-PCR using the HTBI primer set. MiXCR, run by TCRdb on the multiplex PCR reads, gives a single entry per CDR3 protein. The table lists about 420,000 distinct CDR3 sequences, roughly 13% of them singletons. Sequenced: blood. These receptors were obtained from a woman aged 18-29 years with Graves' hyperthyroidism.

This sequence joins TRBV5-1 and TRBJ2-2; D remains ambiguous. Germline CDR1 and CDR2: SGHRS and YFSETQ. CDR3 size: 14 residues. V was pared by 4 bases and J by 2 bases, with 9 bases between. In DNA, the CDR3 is TGCGCCAGCAGCACCGACTCCAACACCGGGGAGCTGTTTTTT. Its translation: CASSTDSNTGELFF. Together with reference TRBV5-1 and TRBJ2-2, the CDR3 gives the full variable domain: KAGVTQTPRYLIKTRGQQVTLSCSPISGHRSVSWYQQTPGQGLQFLFEYFSETQRNKGNFPGRFSGRQFSNSRSEMNVSTLELGDSALYLCASSTDSNTGELFFGEGSRLTVL.

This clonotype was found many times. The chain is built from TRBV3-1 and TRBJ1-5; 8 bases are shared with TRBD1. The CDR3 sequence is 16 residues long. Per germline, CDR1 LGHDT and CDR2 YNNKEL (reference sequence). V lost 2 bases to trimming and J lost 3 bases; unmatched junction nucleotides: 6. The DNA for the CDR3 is TGTGCCAGCAGCCAAACGACAGGGGAGATCAATCAGCCCCAGCATTTT. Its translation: CASSQTTGEINQPQHF.

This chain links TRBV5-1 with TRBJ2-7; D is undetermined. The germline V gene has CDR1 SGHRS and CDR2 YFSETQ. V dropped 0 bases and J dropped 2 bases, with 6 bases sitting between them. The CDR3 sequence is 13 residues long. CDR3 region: CASSLVSTYEQYF. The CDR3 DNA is TGCGCCAGCAGCTTGGTCAGCACCTACGAGCAGTACTTC.

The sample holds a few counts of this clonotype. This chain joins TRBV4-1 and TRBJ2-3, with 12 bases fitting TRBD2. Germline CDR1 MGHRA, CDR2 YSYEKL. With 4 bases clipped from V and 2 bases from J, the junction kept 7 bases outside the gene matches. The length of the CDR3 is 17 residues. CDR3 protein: CASSPSGLAGFTDTQYF. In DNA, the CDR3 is TGCGCCAGCAGCCCCTCGGGACTAGCGGGCTTCACAGATACGCAGTATTTT.

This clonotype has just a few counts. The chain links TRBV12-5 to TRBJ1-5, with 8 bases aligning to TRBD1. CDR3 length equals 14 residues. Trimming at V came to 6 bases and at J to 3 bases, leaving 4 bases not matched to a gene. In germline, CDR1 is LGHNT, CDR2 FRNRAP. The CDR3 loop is CASGRTGYNQPQHF. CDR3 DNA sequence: TGTGCTAGTGGCCGGACAGGGTACAATCAGCCCCAGCATTTT.

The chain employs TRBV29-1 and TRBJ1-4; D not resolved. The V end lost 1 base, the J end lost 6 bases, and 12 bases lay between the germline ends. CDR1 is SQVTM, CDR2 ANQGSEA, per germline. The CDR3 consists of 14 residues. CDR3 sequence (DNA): TGCAGCGTTGAAGTGAGGGCGCGGGATGAAAAACTGTTTTTT. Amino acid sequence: CSVEVRARDEKLFF.

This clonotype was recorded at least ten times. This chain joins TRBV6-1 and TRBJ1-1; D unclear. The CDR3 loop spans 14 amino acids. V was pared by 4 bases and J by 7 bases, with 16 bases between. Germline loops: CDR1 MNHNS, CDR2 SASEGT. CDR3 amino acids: CASSVQPLVGEAFF. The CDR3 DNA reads TGTGCCAGCAGTGTACAGCCTCTCGTCGGTGAAGCTTTCTTT.

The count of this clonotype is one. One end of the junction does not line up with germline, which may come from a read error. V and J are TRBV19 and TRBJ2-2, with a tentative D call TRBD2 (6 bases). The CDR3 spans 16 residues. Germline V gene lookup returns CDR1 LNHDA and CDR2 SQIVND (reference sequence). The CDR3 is CASSIVGRKNTGGLFF. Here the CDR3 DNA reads TGTGCCAGTAGTATAGTGGGCAGGAAGAACACCGGGGGGCTGTTTTTT.

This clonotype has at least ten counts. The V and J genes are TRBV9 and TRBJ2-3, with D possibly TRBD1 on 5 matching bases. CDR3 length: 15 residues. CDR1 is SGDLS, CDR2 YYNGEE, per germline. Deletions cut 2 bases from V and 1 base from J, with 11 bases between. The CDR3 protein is CASSVFRGGTDTQYF. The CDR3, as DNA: TGTGCCAGCAGCGTTTTTAGGGGCGGCACAGATACGCAGTATTTT.

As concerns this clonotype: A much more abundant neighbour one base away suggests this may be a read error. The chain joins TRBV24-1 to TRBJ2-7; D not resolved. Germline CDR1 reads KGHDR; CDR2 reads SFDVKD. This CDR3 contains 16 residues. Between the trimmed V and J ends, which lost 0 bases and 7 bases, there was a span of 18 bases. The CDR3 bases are TGTGCCACCAGTGATTTGTCGGAGCAGGCCCCGGATGAGCAGTACTTC. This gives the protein CATSDLSEQAPDEQYF.

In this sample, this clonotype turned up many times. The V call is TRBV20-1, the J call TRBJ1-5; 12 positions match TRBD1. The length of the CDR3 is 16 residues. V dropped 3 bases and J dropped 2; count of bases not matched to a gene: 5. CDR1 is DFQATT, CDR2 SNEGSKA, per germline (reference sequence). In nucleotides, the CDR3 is TGCAGTGCTAGTAGGGGGACAGGGGGCGGCAATCAGCCCCAGCATTTT. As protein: CSASRGTGGGNQPQHF.

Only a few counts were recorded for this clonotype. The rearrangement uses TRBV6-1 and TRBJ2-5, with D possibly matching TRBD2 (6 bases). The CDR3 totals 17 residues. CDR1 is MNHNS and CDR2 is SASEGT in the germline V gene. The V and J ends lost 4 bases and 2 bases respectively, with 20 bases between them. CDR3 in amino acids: CASSVSGRFGLQETQYF. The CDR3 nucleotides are TGTGCCAGCAGTGTATCTGGGAGGTTTGGATTACAAGAGACCCAGTACTTC.

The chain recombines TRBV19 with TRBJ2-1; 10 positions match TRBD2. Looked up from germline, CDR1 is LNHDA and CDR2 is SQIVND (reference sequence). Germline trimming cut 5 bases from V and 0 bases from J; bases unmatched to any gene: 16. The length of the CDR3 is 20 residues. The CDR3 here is CASSAPSSGLADFSYNEQFF. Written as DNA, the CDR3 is TGTGCCAGTAGTGCCCCCTCGAGCGGACTAGCGGATTTCTCCTACAATGAGCAGTTCTTC.

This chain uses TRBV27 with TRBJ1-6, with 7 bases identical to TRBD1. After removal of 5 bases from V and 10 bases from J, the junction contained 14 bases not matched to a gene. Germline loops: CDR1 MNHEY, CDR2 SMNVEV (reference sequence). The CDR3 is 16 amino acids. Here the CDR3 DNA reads TGTGCCAGCAGTGTCCTACCGAGGGGGCCTGGGTCACCCCTCCACTTT. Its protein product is CASSVLPRGPGSPLHF.

This CDR3 is CAWSGMRGQGRYEQYF. The CDR3 nucleotides read TGTGCCTGGAGTGGGATGAGGGGACAGGGGCGGTACGAGCAGTACTTC. V is TRBV30 and J is TRBJ2-7; 10 nucleotides agree with TRBD1. The ends lost 1 base at V and 4 bases at J; junction bases unmatched: 10. CDR3 length: 16 amino acids. Germline V gene lookup returns CDR1 GTSNPN and CDR2 SVGIG (reference sequence). Combining the CDR3 with reference TRBV30 and TRBJ2-7 gives the whole variable domain SQTIHQWPATLVQPVGSPLSLECTVEGTSNPNLYWYRQAAGRGLQLLFYSVGIGQISSEVPQNLSASRPQDRQFILSSKKLLLSDSGFYLCAWSGMRGQGRYEQYFGPGTRLTVT.

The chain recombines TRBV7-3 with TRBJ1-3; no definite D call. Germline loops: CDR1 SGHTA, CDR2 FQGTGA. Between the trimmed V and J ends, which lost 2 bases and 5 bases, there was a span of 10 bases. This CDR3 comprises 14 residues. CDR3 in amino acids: CASSLELFRNTIYF. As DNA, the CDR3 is TGTGCCAGCAGCTTAGAACTGTTTAGAAACACCATATATTTT.

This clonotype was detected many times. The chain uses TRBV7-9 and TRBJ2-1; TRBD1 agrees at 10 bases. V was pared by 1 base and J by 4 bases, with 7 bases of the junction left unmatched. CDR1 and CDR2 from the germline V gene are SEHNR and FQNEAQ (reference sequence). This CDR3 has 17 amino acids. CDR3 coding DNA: TGTGCCAGCAGCTTAGGAGGGACAGGGGTCATATACAATGAGCAGTTCTTC. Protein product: CASSLGGTGVIYNEQFF.

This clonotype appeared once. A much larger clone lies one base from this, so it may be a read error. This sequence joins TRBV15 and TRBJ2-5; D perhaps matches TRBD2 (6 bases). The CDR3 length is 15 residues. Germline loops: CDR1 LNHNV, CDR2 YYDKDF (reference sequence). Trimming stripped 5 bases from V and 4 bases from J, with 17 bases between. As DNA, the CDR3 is TGTGCCACCAGCCCGGGGGAGTCCCTACGAGAGACCCAGTACTTC. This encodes CATSPGESLRETQYF. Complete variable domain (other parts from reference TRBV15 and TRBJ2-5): DAMVIQNPRYQVTQFGKPVTLSCSQTLNHNVMYWYQQKSSQAPKLLFHYYDKDFNNEADTPDNFQSRRPNTSFCFLDIRSPGLGDTAMYLCATSPGESLRETQYFGPGTRLLVL.

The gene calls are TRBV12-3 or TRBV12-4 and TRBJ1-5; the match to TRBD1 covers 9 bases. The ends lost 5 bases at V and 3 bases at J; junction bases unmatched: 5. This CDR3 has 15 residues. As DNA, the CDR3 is TGTGCCAGCAGTCGGGGACAGGGCGTCAATCAGCCCCAGCATTTT. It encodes CASSRGQGVNQPQHF.

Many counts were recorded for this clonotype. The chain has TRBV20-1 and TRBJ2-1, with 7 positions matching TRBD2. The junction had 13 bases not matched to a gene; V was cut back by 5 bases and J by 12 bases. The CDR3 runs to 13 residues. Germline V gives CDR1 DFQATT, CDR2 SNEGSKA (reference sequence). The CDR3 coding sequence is TGCAGTGCTGCCCCCTCTGCGGGAGACAGGCAGTTCTTC. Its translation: CSAAPSAGDRQFF.